Below, 18 T cell receptor beta chains from the same sample are listed, as sequenced in a study of Graves' ophthalmopathy and Graves' hyperthyroidism. Amplifying from RNA transcripts, the study obtained TCR beta CDR3 regions. After a first-round RT-PCR with HTBI primers, a second-round multiplex PCR was run. TCRdb independently ran MiXCR on the multiplex PCR reads; one entry per CDR3 protein. The table records hundreds of thousands of distinct CDR3 sequences, about a fifth of them present only once. Sequencing input: peripheral blood. Every receptor here comes from a young woman with stable Graves' hyperthyroidism. Some clones in this sample may be carry-over from other donors' samples.

This rearrangement joins TRBV3-1 to TRBJ1-1; D is ambiguous. Trimming took off 0 bases at V and 4 bases at J, with 9 bases between the two ends. This CDR3 has 14 residues. Germline CDR1 and CDR2: LGHDT and YNNKEL (reference sequence). CDR3 protein: CASSQDLASTEAFF. DNA for the CDR3: TGTGCCAGCAGCCAAGATCTTGCCAGCACTGAAGCTTTCTTT.

This clonotype was seen a handful of times. At one boundary the junction diverges from the germline segment, which might be a read error. The chain joins TRBV12-3 or TRBV12-4 to TRBJ1-5; D perhaps matches TRBD1 (5 bases). The CDR3 is made up of 13 amino acids. CDR3 residues: CASIFDSNQPKHF. The CDR3 coding sequence is TGTGCCAGCATCTTCGACAGCAATCAGCCCAAGCATTTT.

This clonotype came up many times. This rearrangement joins TRBV18 to TRBJ2-7; 7 bases line up with TRBD1. The CDR3 has 15 amino acids. From germline, CDR1 is KGHSH and CDR2 LQKENI. Trimming at V came to 1 base and at J to 0 bases, leaving 3 bases not matched to a gene. The CDR3 coding sequence is TGTGCCAGCTCACCACGACAGGGCGACTCCTACGAGCAGTACTTC. Amino acid sequence: CASSPRQGDSYEQYF.

The table lists this clonotype with a few counts. V and J are TRBV10-1 and TRBJ1-2; a possible D gene is TRBD1 (6 bases). Germline CDR1 and CDR2: WNHNN and SYGVQD (reference sequence). This CDR3 spans 14 amino acids. V was trimmed by 2 bases and J by 6 bases, leaving 13 bases between them. This CDR3 reads CASSESGQTNGYTF. CDR3 coding DNA: TGCGCCAGCAGTGAGAGTGGACAGACGAATGGCTACACCTTC.

This clonotype was observed at least ten times. The rearrangement links TRBV6-1 to TRBJ1-1; the D is unclear. The CDR3 consists of 14 residues. Germline lookup yields CDR1 MNHNS and CDR2 SASEGT. V was clipped by 2 bases and J by 1 base, with 8 bases between them. This CDR3 is CASSEPGRNTEAFF. As DNA, the CDR3 is TGTGCCAGCAGTGAACCGGGCAGGAACACTGAAGCTTTCTTT.

The chain links TRBV5-1 to TRBJ2-5; D tentatively reads TRBD1 or TRBD2 (5 bases each). This CDR3 is 14 amino acids long. CDR1 and CDR2 from the germline V gene are SGHRS and YFSETQ. V was shortened by 2 bases and J by 2 bases, with 10 bases between the two germline ends. Here the CDR3 reads CASSLGTSQETQYF. The CDR3 DNA reads TGCGCCAGCAGCTTAGGGACCTCTCAAGAGACCCAGTACTTC.

This clonotype was picked up many times. This chain joins TRBV6-1 and TRBJ2-5; 9 nucleotides align to TRBD1. J lost 1 base, V lost 6 bases, and 3 bases had no gene match. This CDR3 is built from 14 residues. Germline CDR1 is MNHNS and CDR2 is SASEGT. CDR3 amino acids: CASSDRGSQETQYF. DNA of the CDR3: TGTGCCAGCAGCGACAGGGGGTCCCAAGAGACCCAGTACTTC.

This clonotype was seen at least ten times. The chain employs TRBV19 and TRBJ1-1, with 8 bases fitting TRBD1. The J segment lost 4 bases and the V segment lost 0 bases, leaving 4 bases of the junction unmatched. The CDR3 is 15 residues long. Germline CDR1 is LNHDA and CDR2 is SQIVND (reference sequence). CDR3 nucleotides: TGTGCCAGTAGTATAGATCAAACAGGGGGCACTGAAGCTTTCTTT. Its translation: CASSIDQTGGTEAFF.

This clonotype was counted at least ten times. The chain recombines TRBV30 with TRBJ1-5; tentatively, D is TRBD1 (6 bases). V lost 0 bases and J 5 bases, leaving 14 bases between the germline ends. The CDR3 loop spans 15 amino acids. Germline lookup yields CDR1 GTSNPN and CDR2 SVGIG (reference sequence). CDR3 in DNA: TGTGCCTGGAGTGTCCTTGGACAGAGGGATCAGCCCCAGCATTTT. This codes for CAWSVLGQRDQPQHF.

This clonotype was recorded many times. This chain links TRBV7-3 with TRBJ2-5, with TRBD1 as a possible D gene (5 bases). The V and J ends lost 1 base and 1 base respectively, with 10 bases between them. CDR3 length: 15 residues. Per the germline V gene, CDR1 is SGHTA and CDR2 is FQGTGA. CDR3 coding DNA: TGTGCCAGCAGCTTAAAAGGGGCGCCCCAAGAGACCCAGTACTTC. Protein sequence: CASSLKGAPQETQYF.

This clonotype was observed many times. The rearrangement joins TRBV5-1 to TRBJ2-5, with D possibly being TRBD1 (5 bases). Trimming stripped 2 bases from V and 1 base from J, with 12 bases between. This CDR3 has 15 residues. Germline values: CDR1 SGHRS, CDR2 YFSETQ. CDR3 sequence reads: CASSFRQTVQETQYF. CDR3 coding DNA: TGCGCCAGCAGCTTTAGACAGACCGTCCAAGAGACCCAGTACTTC.

On this clonotype itself: Possible read error: a much larger clone is one base away. The J gene is TRBJ1-6, the V gene TRBV12-3 or TRBV12-4; perhaps TRBD1 as D (5 bases). There are 14 residues in the CDR3. This chain's CDR3 is CASSQQVLNSHLHF. The CDR3 nucleotides are TGTGCCAGCAGTCAACAGGTTCTCAATTCACACCTCCACTTT.

In this sample, this clonotype turned up a few times. The chain joins TRBV6-1 to TRBJ1-1; 8 positions agree with TRBD1. The CDR3 is made up of 16 amino acids. From germline, CDR1 is MNHNS and CDR2 SASEGT. The junction had 18 bases not matched to a gene; V was cut back by 9 bases and J by 6 bases. The CDR3 DNA reads as TGTGCCAGTCGCGCTGACAGGGGTTCTGGGTCGGCTGAAGCTTTCTTT. Amino acids: CASRADRGSGSAEAFF.

Many counts were recorded for this clonotype. The rearrangement links TRBV7-9 to TRBJ1-1; no clear D gene. CDR1 and CDR2 from the germline V gene are SEHNR and FQNEAQ (reference sequence). V was cut by 1 base and J by 11 bases, with 11 bases left in between. The CDR3 runs to 12 residues. CDR3 sequence reads: CASSLGSPFAFF. The CDR3 nucleotides are TGTGCCAGCAGCTTAGGATCACCCTTCGCTTTCTTT.

This clonotype has only a few counts. The genes are TRBV15 and TRBJ2-7; 15 bases map to TRBD2. This CDR3 has 16 amino acids. With 6 bases clipped from V and 4 bases from J, the junction kept 7 bases outside the gene matches. CDR1 and CDR2 from the germline V gene are LNHNV and YYDKDF (reference sequence). CDR3 region: CATRPKGLAGGYEQYF. CDR3 in DNA: TGTGCCACCAGACCGAAGGGACTAGCGGGAGGATACGAGCAGTACTTC.

This clonotype occurred many times. The chain recombines TRBV7-9 with TRBJ2-2, with TRBD2 identical over 8 bases. This CDR3 is built from 15 residues. J gave up 4 bases and V 1 base, and 2 bases lay outside the gene matches. Germline-derived CDR1 and CDR2 are SEHNR and FQNEAQ (reference sequence). This CDR3 is CASSLVGRATGELFF. CDR3 DNA sequence: TGTGCCAGCAGCTTAGTCGGGAGGGCCACCGGGGAGCTGTTTTTT.

For this clonotype: The junction shows a germline mismatch at one end, possibly a read error. The J gene is TRBJ1-2, the V gene TRBV7-2, with 7 bases that match TRBD1. The length of the CDR3 is 15 residues. Germline lookup yields CDR1 SGHTA and CDR2 FQGNSA. CDR3 sequence reads: CAISLAETGLHGYTF. CDR3 DNA: TGTGCCATCAGCTTAGCGGAGACAGGGTTGCATGGCTACACCTTC.

This clonotype was picked up many times. The chain couples TRBV20-1 to TRBJ1-5; 7 bases match TRBD1. From germline, CDR1 is DFQATT and CDR2 SNEGSKA (reference sequence). V lost 0 bases and J lost 1; bases outside the gene matches: 0. This CDR3 has 14 residues. CDR3 protein: CSAREGQSNQPQHF. In DNA form, the CDR3 reads TGCAGTGCTAGAGAGGGACAGAGCAATCAGCCCCAGCATTTT.